Below are 22 T cell receptor beta chains sequenced from a single sample in a study of blood T cell repertoires in COVID-19. Clones were sequenced by immunoSEQ multiplex PCR, and TCRdb holds only the in-frame ones, with some missing. The data contain about 260,000 clones, about 86% of them seen just once; the ten biggest clones take up approximately 4%. Source material: PBMCs or T cells enriched from blood (not recorded which). The receptor set was obtained from a man aged 25-45 years with acute COVID-19.

The chain employs TRBV7-2 and TRBJ2-2, with 9 bases that match TRBD1. V lost 4 bases, J lost 4 bases, and 4 bases stayed unmatched. The CDR3 contains 15 residues. Per germline, CDR1 SGHTA and CDR2 FQGNSA. This CDR3 is CASSSGTGSTGELFF. CDR3 bases: TGTGCCAGCAGCTCCGGGACAGGGAGCACCGGGGAGCTGTTTTTT.

The chain employs TRBV19 and TRBJ1-1; no clear D gene. The CDR3 has 13 amino acids. Germline assignment: CDR1 LNHDA and CDR2 SQIVND (reference sequence). Trimming took off 7 bases at V and 6 bases at J, with 15 bases between the two ends. In nucleotides, the CDR3 is TGTGCCAGTACCTCTAGGATCAGTGCTGAAGCTTTCTTT. Its protein product is CASTSRISAEAFF.

This clone occurred once. The genes are TRBV14 and TRBJ1-6; TRBD1 aligns across 11 bases. The ends lost 5 bases at V and 9 bases at J; junction bases unmatched: 6. CDR3 size: 15 residues. Germline V gives CDR1 SGHDN, CDR2 FVKESK. This CDR3 is CASSSGQGAGSPLHF. The CDR3 nucleotides read TGTGCCAGCAGCTCCGGACAGGGGGCGGGTTCACCCCTCCACTTT. Supplemented by reference TRBV14 and TRBJ1-6, the full variable domain reads EAGVTQFPSHSVIEKGQTVTLRCDPISGHDNLYWYRRVMGKEIKFLLHFVKESKQDESGMPNNRFLAERTGGTYSTLKVQPAELEDSGVYFCASSSGQGAGSPLHFGNGTRLTVT.

The chain has TRBV11-3 and TRBJ2-1; 9 bases agree with TRBD2. CDR1 is SGHNT, CDR2 YENEEA, per germline. The CDR3 is made up of 18 amino acids. V shed 0 bases and J 3 bases; nucleotides not matched to a gene: 9. Here the CDR3 reads CASSLEIGLAGSYNEQFF. CDR3 in DNA: TGTGCCAGCAGCTTAGAGATCGGTCTAGCGGGAAGCTACAATGAGCAGTTCTTC.

CDR3 residues: CAISESSPLAGETDTQYF. For the CDR3, the DNA is TGTGCCATCAGTGAGTCGAGCCCCCTTGCGGGAGAAACAGATACGCAGTATTTT. This sequence joins TRBV10-3 and TRBJ2-3, with 7 bases identical to TRBD2. The junction had 12 bases not matched to a gene; V was cut back by 0 bases and J by 3 bases. Germline loops: CDR1 ENHRY, CDR2 SYGVKD. CDR3 length: 18 amino acids.

The genes are TRBV5-4 and TRBJ2-2; D remains unclear. The CDR3 covers 15 residues. Germline V gives CDR1 SGHNT, CDR2 YYREEE (reference sequence). The V and J ends lost 4 bases and 5 bases respectively, with 15 bases between them. The CDR3 nucleotides are TGTGCCAGCAGCCCCGATAGCAACCCTACCGGGGAGCTGTTTTTT. Residues: CASSPDSNPTGELFF.

This chain uses TRBV10-3 with TRBJ2-1, with 8 bases matching TRBD2. The CDR3 is made up of 14 amino acids. V lost 6 bases, J lost 3 bases, and 4 bases stayed unmatched. From germline, CDR1 is ENHRY and CDR2 SYGVKD. CDR3 nucleotides: TGTGCCATCAGGGAGAGCGGGGGCTACAATGAGCAGTTCTTC. Its translation: CAIRESGGYNEQFF.

CDR3 coding DNA: TGTGCCTGGAGTGTACCGGGACTAGCGGTTTACGAGCAGTACGTC. Translation: CAWSVPGLAVYEQYV. The V and J genes are TRBV30 and TRBJ2-7, with TRBD2 identical over 11 bases. V shed 0 bases and J 4 bases; nucleotides not matched to a gene: 5. In germline, CDR1 is GTSNPN, CDR2 SVGIG (reference sequence). The CDR3 loop spans 15 amino acids.

This chain links TRBV25-1 with TRBJ1-1; the D is unclear. In germline, CDR1 is MGHDK, CDR2 SYGVNS. The CDR3 is 13 residues long. With 6 bases removed from V and 0 bases from J, the gap between germline ends came to 8 bases. This CDR3 is CASRLSLNTEAFF. The CDR3 nucleotides read TGTGCCAGCAGGCTTAGCCTGAACACTGAAGCTTTCTTT. The variable domain in full, with the rest retrieved from reference TRBV25-1 and TRBJ1-1, is EADIYQTPRYLVIGTGKKITLECSQTMGHDKMYWYQQDPGMELHLIHYSYGVNSTEKGDLSSESTVSRIRTEHFPLTLESARPSHTSQYLCASRLSLNTEAFFGQGTRLTVV.

The count of this clone is one. The V call is TRBV19, the J call TRBJ2-2, with D tentatively TRBD1 (6 bases). This CDR3 has 14 amino acids. CDR1 and CDR2 from the germline V gene are LNHDA and SQIVND (reference sequence). V lost 6 bases and J 3 bases, leaving 11 bases between the germline ends. In nucleotides, the CDR3 is TGTGCCAGTAGGGGACACCGCGACACCGGGGAGCTGTTTTTT. Translated: CASRGHRDTGELFF.

This clone was found a few times. The chain is built from TRBV14 and TRBJ2-3, with a tentative D call TRBD2 (6 bases). From germline, CDR1 is SGHDN and CDR2 FVKESK. The CDR3 totals 14 residues. V dropped 4 bases and J dropped 2 bases, with 10 bases sitting between them. CDR3 in amino acids: CASSPGDFTDTQYF. The DNA for the CDR3 is TGTGCCAGCAGCCCCGGGGACTTCACAGATACGCAGTATTTT.

This clone appeared a few times. The V gene is TRBV18, the J gene TRBJ1-5, with 10 positions matching TRBD1. J was trimmed by 5 bases and V by 5 bases; bases with no gene match: 3. CDR1 KGHSH and CDR2 LQKENI come from the germline V gene. There are 14 residues in the CDR3. CDR3 nucleotides: TGTGCCAGCTCAGGCGGGACAGGGGATCAGCCCCAGCATTTT. This encodes CASSGGTGDQPQHF.

The chain employs TRBV18 and TRBJ1-1; D might be TRBD1 (6 bases). V lost 0 bases and J lost 0, with 8 bases in between. Germline V lookup: CDR1 KGHSH, CDR2 LQKENI. This CDR3 spans 15 amino acids. The CDR3 here is CASSPPQGLNTEAFF. DNA for the CDR3: TGTGCCAGCTCACCACCGCAGGGGTTGAACACTGAAGCTTTCTTT.

This clone has a single count. The rearrangement joins TRBV12-3 or TRBV12-4 to TRBJ2-1; D is unresolved. This CDR3 contains 11 residues. The ends were cut back, 3 bases at V and 10 bases at J, with 7 bases in the middle. The CDR3 nucleotides read TGTGCCAGCAGTTTTGGTCGGGAGCAGTTCTTC. This sequence encodes CASSFGREQFF.

V usage is TRBV20-1 and J usage is TRBJ2-3, with TRBD2 identical over 13 bases. V shed 3 bases, J shed 3 bases, and the junction held 9 bases outside the gene matches. The CDR3 is 17 amino acids. In germline, CDR1 is DFQATT, CDR2 SNEGSKA (reference sequence). The CDR3 loop is CSASSELAGGPTDTQYF. CDR3 nucleotides: TGCAGTGCTAGTTCAGAACTAGCGGGAGGGCCGACAGATACGCAGTATTTT.

The chain combines TRBV7-9 with TRBJ2-1, with 10 positions matching TRBD2. The CDR3 covers 12 residues. J gave up 8 bases and V 11 bases, and 6 bases lay outside the gene matches. Germline CDR1 SEHNR, CDR2 FQNEAQ (reference sequence). CDR3 nucleotide sequence: TGTGCCGGAGCGGGAGGGTTCGATGAGCAGTTCTTC. As protein: CAGAGGFDEQFF.

The chain recombines TRBV3-1 (or the pseudogene TRBV3-2) with TRBJ1-6; D perhaps matches TRBD1 (6 bases). Trimming removed 4 bases at V and 7 bases at J, with 17 bases between. The CDR3 runs to 16 residues. Germline CDR1 reads LGHDT; CDR2 reads YNNKEL (reference sequence). CDR3: CASSPKGEQPNSPLHF. CDR3 DNA: TGTGCCAGCAGCCCTAAGGGGGAACAGCCAAATTCACCCCTCCACTTT.

There are a few counts of this clone. The genes are TRBV5-4 and TRBJ1-1; no firm D call. Trimming removed 1 base from V and 1 base from J, with 5 bases in between. This CDR3 has 13 amino acids. CDR1 is SGHNT and CDR2 is YYREEE in the germline V gene (reference sequence). The CDR3 loop reads CASSLPGNTEAFF. CDR3 DNA sequence: TGTGCCAGCAGCTTGCCCGGGAACACTGAAGCTTTCTTT.

This chain joins TRBV21-1 and TRBJ1-1. TRBV21-1 is deemed a pseudogene. The CDR3 has 16 amino acids. CDR3 amino acids: CASSKVAEVWNTEAFF. The CDR3 DNA sequence: TGTGCCAGCAGCAAAGTCGCGGAGGTGTGGAACACTGAAGCTTTCTTT.

The rearrangement links TRBV2 to TRBJ2-4; a possible D gene is TRBD2 (5 bases). The CDR3 is 18 residues long. Germline-derived CDR1 and CDR2 are SNHLY and FYNNEI. V lost 3 bases to trimming and J lost 0 bases, with 18 bases between them. Here the CDR3 DNA reads TGTGCCAGCAGTGAGGTGGTCGGAGGAACGCTAGCCAAAAACATTCAGTACTTC. Translating gives CASSEVVGGTLAKNIQYF.

The chain employs TRBV27 and TRBJ1-5; D is uncertain. CDR1 is MNHEY and CDR2 is SMNVEV in the germline V gene (reference sequence). This CDR3 comprises 16 residues. Trimming stripped 5 bases from V and 1 base from J, with 15 bases between. The CDR3 nucleotides are TGTGCCAGCAGTCCCGCCCTGAGAGGGAGCAATCAGCCCCAGCATTTT. It codes for CASSPALRGSNQPQHF.

Concerning this clone: Germline and junction disagree at one end, which may indicate a read error. The J gene is TRBJ1-2, the V gene TRBV5-1; 9 bases are a match to TRBD1. This CDR3 contains 14 residues. Germline values: CDR1 SGHRS, CDR2 YFSETQ. The CDR3 DNA reads TGTGCCAGCAGCTCTTCCCGGGACAGGGACGGCTACACCTTC. Its translation: CASSSSRDRDGYTF.